This T cell receptor beta chain is drawn from a study of T cell changes during pregnancy in multiple sclerosis. TCRdb's table, derived via immunoSEQ multiplex PCR, lists solely in-frame clones and lacks some. The sample lists approximately 69,000 clones; roughly 92% were seen once. Germline V gene data show CDR1 as MDHEN and CDR2 as SYDVKM. CDR3 size: 15 residues. Unmatched junction bases numbered 6, after V lost 5 bases and J lost 1 base. The V gene is TRBV28, the J gene TRBJ2-5, with 8 bases fitting TRBD1. The TCR was taken from a female donor in good health, enrolled as a control in a pregnancy study. The sequencing used peripheral blood, collected in the second trimester of pregnancy. The CDR3 is CASSPRDRSQETQYF. CDR3 bases: TGTGCCAGCAGTCCAAGGGACAGGAGCCAAGAGACCCAGTACTTC.